This TCR beta chain comes out of a study of a mutant IDH1 vaccine in newly diagnosed glioma. Whole-study context: First vaccine doses came 4-6 weeks after radiotherapy alone, or with temozolomide cycles. Patients got radiotherapy, temozolomide, or both beforehand, and most got both.

Note on this clone: What it binds is not known.

Clones were read by immunoSEQ multiplex PCR, and TCRdb kept only the in-frame ones, dropping some. The table has about 64,000 clones, approximately 88% seen once. Specified time point: week 11, during vaccination. Each dose of the vaccine consisted of 300 ug of mutant IDH1 20-mer peptide, with topical imiquimod. The donors had new WHO grade 3 or 4 astrocytomas; these were IDH1-mutant and ATRX-lost. Overall study results and limits: Altogether, 85% to 95% of patients exhibited vaccine-induced immune responses.

This CDR3 is 13 amino acids long. Germline CDR1 and CDR2: SEHNR and FQNEAQ (reference sequence). V was clipped by 1 base and J by 11 bases, with 9 bases between them. The V call is TRBV7-9, the J call TRBJ1-6; D uncertain. Sequencing used PBMCs, obtained from a glioma patient whose treatment included an IDH1 peptide vaccine. This clonotype was sampled from a woman in her fifties or sixties with glioma. CDR3 DNA sequence: TGTGCCAGCAGCTTAGAATCTCGGGCACCCCTCCACTTT. Translation gives CASSLESRAPLHF.